The rows below give T cell receptor beta chains drawn from one sample of a study of regulatory T cells in long-lasting Graves disease. Via MiXCR, TCRdb re-called the multiplex PCR reads, giving one row per CDR3 protein. This table holds about 660,000 distinct CDR3 sequences, approximately 31% found once. The sample consisted of peripheral blood mononuclear cells (PBMCs), taken when the disease was refractory, from a patient treated with antithyroid drugs. The receptors come from a female donor with Graves disease. CDR3s include the opening cysteine and the closing phenylalanine or tryptophan. D genes are given only for firm matches. Clone size is stated in some rows and not others, as once, few, many or a class when expanded.

abundance	v_gene	d_gene	j_gene	CDR3aa	CDR3nt
many	TRBV6-1	-	TRBJ1-5	CASRSDAGAQPQHF	TGTGCCAGCAGATCGGACGCCGGGGCTCAGCCCCAGCATTTT
-	TRBV14	-	TRBJ1-4	CASSQVSTLLFF	TGTGCCAGCAGCCAAGTATCGACTTTACTGTTTTTT
-	TRBV6-2/TRBV6-3	TRBD1	TRBJ1-5	CASSEVGTGVSNQPQHF	TGTGCCAGCAGTGAAGTAGGGACAGGGGTTAGCAATCAGCCCCAGCATTTT
many	TRBV12-3/TRBV12-4	-	TRBJ1-2	CASSNPSRARGFYGYTF	TGTGCCAGCAGTAACCCATCACGGGCCAGGGGCTTCTATGGCTACACCTTC
-	TRBV24-1	-	TRBJ2-5	CATSDPRAEETQYF	TGTGCCACCAGTGACCCCCGGGCAGAAGAGACCCAGTACTTC
-	TRBV28	-	TRBJ2-7	CASSLTAQEVYEQYF	TGTGCCAGCAGTTTAACGGCCCAGGAGGTATACGAGCAGTACTTC
-	TRBV3-1	-	TRBJ1-6	CASSHRGGRYNSPLHF	TGTGCCAGCAGCCATCGCGGAGGGCGGTATAATTCACCCCTCCACTTT
few	TRBV18	-	TRBJ1-2	CASSPGGVDYGYTF	TGTGCCAGCTCACCAGGGGGAGTCGACTATGGCTACACCTTC
few	TRBV12-3/TRBV12-4	-	TRBJ1-2	CASSFHGPNYGYTF	TGTGCCAGCAGCTTCCACGGTCCCAACTATGGCTACACCTTC
few	TRBV2	-	TRBJ2-2	CASRAVGTGELFF	TGTGCCAGCAGGGCGGTGGGCACCGGGGAGCTGTTTTTT
few	TRBV6-2/TRBV6-3	TRBD1	TRBJ1-2	CASSSWDRGSYGYTF	TGTGCCAGCAGTTCTTGGGACAGGGGATCCTATGGCTACACCTTC
-	TRBV7-9	TRBD1	TRBJ1-1	CASSLQGGTGATEAFF	TGTGCCAGCAGCTTACAGGGCGGGACAGGGGCTACTGAAGCTTTCTTT
-	TRBV7-3	-	TRBJ2-2	CASSSRAWGELFF	TGTGCCAGCAGCTCCCGGGCCTGGGGGGAGCTGTTTTTT
many	TRBV12-3/TRBV12-4	-	TRBJ1-5	CASSLRVAVNQPQHF	TGTGCCAGCAGTTTACGGGTGGCAGTCAATCAGCCCCAGCATTTT
-	TRBV20-1	-	TRBJ2-7	CSASGLSYEQYF	TGCAGTGCTTCAGGGTTATCCTACGAGCAGTACTTC
-	TRBV7-2	-	TRBJ2-5	CASSLAGSEAETQYF	TGTGCCAGCAGCTTAGCAGGGTCCGAAGCGGAGACCCAGTACTTC
few	TRBV30	-	TRBJ1-1	CAWTRGTTNTEAFF	TGTGCCTGGACTAGAGGGACGACGAACACTGAAGCTTTCTTT
-	TRBV15	-	TRBJ1-3	CATSRDLHGISGNTIYF	TGTGCCACCAGCAGAGATCTCCATGGGATCTCTGGAAACACCATATATTTT
-	TRBV20-1	TRBD2	TRBJ2-3	CSACGTSGRTDTQYF	TGCAGTGCCTGTGGGACTAGCGGCCGCACAGATACGCAGTATTTT
many	TRBV11-3	-	TRBJ2-5	CASSSGLHETQYF	TGTGCCAGCAGCTCCGGACTACACGAGACCCAGTACTTC
-	TRBV14	TRBD1	TRBJ2-4	CASSQSKGAVIQYF	TGTGCCAGCAGCCAGAGCAAGGGGGCAGTCATTCAGTACTTC
-	TRBV3-1	-	TRBJ1-1	CASSRRTGGPTEAFF	TGTGCCAGCAGTCGTCGCACAGGCGGCCCCACTGAAGCTTTCTTT
few	TRBV28	-	TRBJ1-3	CASSLLSAGLSGNTIYF	TGTGCCAGCAGTTTATTATCAGCAGGGCTCTCTGGAAACACCATATATTTT
few	TRBV11-2	-	TRBJ2-7	CASSPGLRTSYEQYF	TGTGCCAGCAGCCCCGGACTCCGAACCTCCTACGAGCAGTACTTC
-	TRBV10-1	TRBD1	TRBJ1-1	CASSEGQGHTEAFF	TGCGCCAGCAGTGAGGGACAGGGTCACACTGAAGCTTTCTTT
many	TRBV6-1	-	TRBJ1-1	CASSEARGLGTEAFF	TGTGCCAGCAGTGAAGCACGGGGGCTTGGCACTGAAGCTTTCTTT
few	TRBV6-1	TRBD1	TRBJ1-2	CASKVPGQGNYGYTF	TGTGCCAGCAAGGTGCCGGGACAGGGTAACTATGGCTACACCTTC
-	TRBV5-1	-	TRBJ1-6	CASSSDGRNSPLHF	TGCGCCAGCAGCTCGGACGGTCGGAATTCACCCCTCCACTTT
few	TRBV28	-	TRBJ1-1	CASSHIMNTEAFF	TGTGCCAGCAGTCACATAATGAACACTGAAGCTTTCTTT
-	TRBV7-9	TRBD2	TRBJ2-7	CASSLRTSGRASYEQYF	TGTGCCAGCAGCTTAAGGACTAGCGGGAGGGCCAGTTACGAGCAGTACTTC
-	TRBV3-1	-	TRBJ1-6	CASSQDEGPLHF	TGTGCCAGCAGCCAAGATGAAGGACCCCTCCACTTT
-	TRBV19	-	TRBJ2-7	CATSRGTASYEQYF	TGTGCCACATCCCGCGGGACGGCTTCCTACGAGCAGTACTTC